Listed here are 18 T cell receptor beta chains from one sample, sequenced in a study of PD-L1 blockade in urothelial cancer. The method was immunoSEQ multiplex PCR; TCRdb's version includes in-frame clones alone and lacks a portion of them. The sample shows 45,000 to 55,000 clones, roughly 80% of them seen only once. Indicated time point: pretreatment peripheral blood. The source material was PBMCs, sampled around atezolizumab (anti-PD-L1) treatment. All receptors come from a man aged 50 to 59 with urothelial cancer.

This chain links TRBV25-1 with TRBJ2-5; TRBD2 matches 13 bases. Trimming removed 5 bases from V and 4 bases from J; junction bases left unmatched: 10. Germline values: CDR1 MGHDK, CDR2 SYGVNS. The CDR3 is 17 residues long. The DNA for the CDR3 is TGTGCCAGCAGTAAGGGGAGGACTAGCGGGAGTGCAGAGACCCAGTACTTC. Translation: CASSKGRTSGSAETQYF.

This chain uses TRBV12-5 with TRBJ2-3, with 10 bases aligning to TRBD1. The germline CDR1 and CDR2 sequences are LGHNT and FRNRAP. J was trimmed by 3 bases and V by 3 bases; bases with no gene match: 3. This CDR3 has 15 residues. CDR3: CASGFRDRGTDTQYF. DNA of the CDR3: TGTGCTAGTGGTTTCCGGGACAGGGGAACAGATACGCAGTATTTT. Drawing the rest from reference TRBV12-5 and TRBJ2-3, the complete variable domain is DARVTQTPRHKVTEMGQEVTMRCQPILGHNTVFWYRQTMMQGLELLAYFRNRAPLDDSGMPKDRFSAEMPDATLATLKIQPSEPRDSAVYFCASGFRDRGTDTQYFGPGTRLTVL.

The chain is built from TRBV5-6 and TRBJ2-7; D possibly corresponds to TRBD2 (5 bases). The V gene's germline CDR1 is SGHDT and CDR2 YYEEEE. CDR3 length: 14 residues. V was pared by 4 bases and J by 1 base, with 12 bases between. This chain's CDR3 is CASSPRSGSYEQYF. The CDR3 region has the DNA TGTGCCAGCAGCCCCAGGAGCGGATCCTACGAGCAGTACTTC.

This clone was observed once. The V gene is TRBV6-5, the J gene TRBJ2-1; D not certain. From germline, CDR1 is MNHEY and CDR2 SVGAGI. V was clipped by 6 bases and J by 5 bases, with 11 bases between them. The CDR3 runs to 13 residues. CDR3 in DNA: TGTGCCAGCAGACTCCCCCAGGACAATGAGCAGTTCTTC. It is translated as CASRLPQDNEQFF.

J is TRBJ1-3 and V is TRBV30; tentative D call: TRBD1 (6 bases). Germline V CDR1 and CDR2: GTSNPN, SVGIG (reference sequence). The CDR3 is made up of 15 amino acids. Trimming stripped 0 bases from V and 0 bases from J, with 9 bases between. CDR3 in DNA: TGTGCCTGGAGTGTCGGGGGGCTCTCTGGAAACACCATATATTTT. Its translation: CAWSVGGLSGNTIYF. Full variable domain (missing parts from reference TRBV30 and TRBJ1-3): SQTIHQWPATLVQPVGSPLSLECTVEGTSNPNLYWYRQAAGRGLQLLFYSVGIGQISSEVPQNLSASRPQDRQFILSSKKLLLSDSGFYLCAWSVGGLSGNTIYFGEGSWLTVV.

CDR3 residues: CASRLAGAEYEQYF. The CDR3 region has the DNA TGTGCCAGCAGGTTAGCGGGAGCTGAATACGAGCAGTACTTC. The V gene is TRBV6-5, the J gene TRBJ2-7; 9 bases match TRBD2. Germline CDR1 MNHEY, CDR2 SVGAGI. The CDR3 loop spans 14 amino acids. V shed 6 bases and J 4 bases; nucleotides not matched to a gene: 7.

The chain couples TRBV5-1 to TRBJ2-1, with TRBD1 as a possible D gene (5 bases). The germline V gene encodes CDR1 SGHRS and CDR2 YFSETQ. The V end was cut by 3 bases, the J end by 5 bases, with 15 bases between. CDR3 length: 15 residues. The CDR3, as DNA: TGCGCCAGCAGCTCAGGGATTGGGTATGACAATGAGCAGTTCTTC. Its protein product is CASSSGIGYDNEQFF.

The chain links TRBV6-5 to TRBJ2-7, with a weak D call TRBD1 (8 bases). The V gene lost 6 bases and the J gene lost 4 bases, with 19 bases spanning the gap. Germline values: CDR1 MNHEY, CDR2 SVGAGI. The CDR3 loop spans 15 amino acids. For the CDR3, the DNA is TGTGCCAGCAGGGGACGACAGGGGAGGGAATACGAGCAGTACTTC. As protein: CASRGRQGREYEQYF.

The chain is built from TRBV6-6 and TRBJ1-6; possibly TRBD1 for D (6 bases). The V end was cut by 7 bases, the J end by 9 bases, with 13 bases between. Germline CDR1 MNHNY, CDR2 SVGAGI (reference sequence). CDR3 length: 13 residues. The CDR3 loop is CASTGAGVSPLHF. CDR3 in DNA: TGTGCCAGCACCGGGGCAGGGGTTTCACCCCTCCACTTT.

In the case of this clone: Germline is not matched at one junction end, which may reflect a read error. The rearrangement uses TRBV25-1 and TRBJ2-3; D is possibly TRBD2 (6 bases). The length of the CDR3 is 13 residues. Germline V gene lookup returns CDR1 MGHDK and CDR2 SYGVNS. CDR3 nucleotides: TGTGCCAGCAGCCAGGCCCGGGACTCCCATCCCGGCTTT. The encoded protein is CASSQARDSHPGF. Complete variable domain (other parts from reference TRBV25-1 and TRBJ2-3): EADIYQTPRYLVIGTGKKITLECSQTMGHDKMYWYQQDPGMELHLIHYSYGVNSTEKGDLSSESTVSRIRTEHFPLTLESARPSHTSQYLCASSQARDSHPGFGPGTRLTVL.

The chain couples TRBV4-1 to TRBJ2-3, with 7 positions matching TRBD2. V trimming: 4 bases; J trimming: 6 bases; junction bases outside the gene matches: 10. This CDR3 is built from 15 residues. Germline assignment: CDR1 MGHRA and CDR2 YSYEKL. CDR3 amino acids: CASSLRLAPDDTQYF. In DNA form, the CDR3 reads TGCGCCAGCAGCCTCCGACTAGCCCCAGACGATACGCAGTATTTT.

The gene calls are TRBV14 and TRBJ2-1; D perhaps matches TRBD2 (6 bases). Trimming took 2 bases from V and 5 from J, leaving 19 bases between them. CDR3 length: 17 residues. Germline CDR1 reads SGHDN; CDR2 reads FVKESK. DNA for the CDR3: TGTGCCAGCAGCCAATCTCTAACTAGCTTCCGTCACAATGAGCAGTTCTTC. It encodes CASSQSLTSFRHNEQFF.

This chain joins TRBV10-1 and TRBJ2-5; 9 nucleotides match TRBD2. V dropped 2 bases and J dropped 5; count of bases not matched to a gene: 6. The CDR3 runs to 15 residues. Germline V CDR1 and CDR2: WNHNN, SYGVQD (reference sequence). CDR3 sequence: CASSEIPSGAETQYF. CDR3 in DNA: TGCGCCAGCAGTGAGATCCCTAGCGGGGCTGAGACCCAGTACTTC.

This clone came up a few times. The V gene is TRBV18, the J gene TRBJ1-1, with 7 bases identical to TRBD1. The V and J ends lost 1 base and 2 bases, in that order; junction bases with no gene match: 7. The CDR3 totals 16 residues. In germline, CDR1 is KGHSH, CDR2 LQKENI. This CDR3 reads CASSPRRQGTNTEAFF. The CDR3 DNA sequence: TGTGCCAGCTCACCACGGAGACAGGGAACCAACACTGAAGCTTTCTTT.

The chain couples TRBV5-1 to TRBJ1-6, with 10 nucleotides matching TRBD1. Germline trimming cut 4 bases from V and 10 bases from J; bases unmatched to any gene: 5. Germline V gene sequence: CDR1 SGHRS, CDR2 YFSETQ. The CDR3 is 14 residues long. The CDR3, as DNA: TGCGCCAGCAGCCGACAGGGGGCCCAATCACCCCTCCACTTT. Its translation is CASSRQGAQSPLHF. Supplemented by reference TRBV5-1 and TRBJ1-6, the full variable domain reads KAGVTQTPRYLIKTRGQQVTLSCSPISGHRSVSWYQQTPGQGLQFLFEYFSETQRNKGNFPGRFSGRQFSNSRSEMNVSTLELGDSALYLCASSRQGAQSPLHFGNGTRLTVT.

The rearrangement uses TRBV30 and TRBJ2-3, with 9 bases identical to TRBD2. V dropped 4 bases and J dropped 1; count of bases not matched to a gene: 3. Germline assignment: CDR1 GTSNPN and CDR2 SVGIG (reference sequence). The CDR3 spans 14 residues. The CDR3, as DNA: TGTGCCTGGACAGCGGGGGGCCGCACAGATACGCAGTATTTT. This encodes CAWTAGGRTDTQYF.

This chain uses TRBV6-1 with TRBJ1-5, with D uncertain. CDR3 length: 14 amino acids. From germline, CDR1 is MNHNS and CDR2 SASEGT. Trimming pared 4 bases from V and 3 bases from J, leaving 10 bases between. The CDR3, as DNA: TGTGCCAGCAGTGGAGAACAGATCAATCAGCCCCAGCATTTT. Encoded protein: CASSGEQINQPQHF.

The gene calls are TRBV11-3 and TRBJ2-2; TRBD2 is a possible D gene (6 bases). The CDR3 is 14 residues long. Trimming pared 0 bases from V and 6 bases from J, leaving 8 bases between. Germline values: CDR1 SGHNT, CDR2 YENEEA. The CDR3 coding sequence is TGTGCCAGCAGCTTAGAGCCGGGAGCCGGGGAGCTGTTTTTT. This translates into CASSLEPGAGELFF.